A selection of T cell receptor beta chains follows, all from one sample in a study of identical twins. From the 5' RACE reads, TCRdb called clonotypes with MiXCR, one entry per CDR3 protein. The data contain approximately 190,000 distinct CDR3 sequences, more than 15% of them singletons. In addition, the sample was reused for a study of T cells expressing NK-cell markers.

Sequenced sample: CD8+ T cells sorted from blood. The receptors come from a woman aged 18-30 years in good health. CDR3s include the opening cysteine and the closing phenylalanine or tryptophan. Fields, in order: CDR3 DNA, CDR3 protein, D gene, V gene, clone size, J gene, CDR3 length. D genes are given only for firm matches. Not all rows give a size; the values are once, few, many and, for expanded clones, a class.

TGTGCCAGCCAATTCGTTCTAGCACCGTCTAATGAGCAGTTCTTC | CASQFVLAPSNEQFF | . | TRBV2 | . | TRBJ2-1 | 15
TGTGCCAGCAGCTTATTGGACCACAATGAGCAGTTCTTC | CASSLLDHNEQFF | . | TRBV7-2 | few | TRBJ2-1 | 13
TGCAGCGCGGAAATAGGGATTAATGAGCAGTTCTTC | CSAEIGINEQFF | . | TRBV29-1 | few | TRBJ2-1 | 12
TGTGCCAGCAGCTTAGCTCTTGCCGGAAACACCATATATTTT | CASSLALAGNTIYF | . | TRBV7-2 | many | TRBJ1-3 | 14
TGTGCCAGCAGCGCAGGAACGGGACTAGCAAGCAATGAGCAGTTCTTC | CASSAGTGLASNEQFF | TRBD2 | TRBV9 | . | TRBJ2-1 | 16
TGTGCCAGCAGCCAGACTAGCGGAACCTACGAGCAGTACTTC | CASSQTSGTYEQYF | TRBD2 | TRBV12-3/TRBV12-4 | . | TRBJ2-7 | 14
TGTGCCAGCAGCTTAGCGGGAGATCTCAATGAGCAGTTCTTC | CASSLAGDLNEQFF | . | TRBV7-9 | many | TRBJ2-1 | 14
TGTGCCAGCAGCTCGCCCCAGGCAAAGGAGACCTACGAGCAGTACTTC | CASSSPQAKETYEQYF | . | TRBV5-8 | . | TRBJ2-7 | 16
TGTGCTAGTGTTCTCGGGACGTATAGCTCCTACAATGAGCAGTTCTTC | CASVLGTYSSYNEQFF | . | TRBV12-5 | few | TRBJ2-1 | 16
TGTGCCAGCAGTTTAGGTGGTAGGGATGAGACCCAGTACTTC | CASSLGGRDETQYF | . | TRBV27 | once | TRBJ2-5 | 14
TGTGCCCGCTCGACGTTTGCAAGCGACGAGCAGTACTTC | CARSTFASDEQYF | . | TRBV21-1 | . | TRBJ2-7 | 13
TGTGCCAGCAGCTTAGGGACTAGCGGGAGGGGTTACGAGCAGTACTTC | CASSLGTSGRGYEQYF | TRBD2 | TRBV7-2 | . | TRBJ2-7 | 16
TGTGCCAGCAGTTACTCAGGGGGTACCGGGGAGCTGTTTTTT | CASSYSGGTGELFF | . | TRBV6-5 | . | TRBJ2-2 | 14
TGCAGTTACAGGGGGTTCATTAGCTCCTATAATTCACCCCTCCACTTT | CSYRGFISSYNSPLHF | TRBD1 | TRBV20-1 | . | TRBJ1-6 | 16
TGTGCCAGCAGCCCTTTGTCCCAAGAGACCCAGTACTTC | CASSPLSQETQYF | . | TRBV3-1 | many | TRBJ2-5 | 13
TGCGCCAGCAGCCAAGGAGAGATTACTCTCACAGATACGCAGTATTTT | CASSQGEITLTDTQYF | . | TRBV4-3 | many | TRBJ2-3 | 16
TGTGCCAGCAGCTTAGGCTCCTCCGGGGCCTATATGAACACTGAAGCTTTCTTT | CASSLGSSGAYMNTEAFF | . | TRBV7-6 | many | TRBJ1-1 | 18
TGTGCCACCTCCCGGGACCAGTACTTC | CATSRDQYF | . | TRBV21-1 | . | TRBJ2-5 | 9
TGTGCCAGCAGCGCAACAGACGTGTCAGGGCACGAAGATACGCAGTATTTT | CASSATDVSGHEDTQYF | . | TRBV7-9 | few | TRBJ2-3 | 17
TGCGCCAGCAGCCAAGACCGTAGCGGGAGGGACGAGCAGTACTTC | CASSQDRSGRDEQYF | TRBD2 | TRBV4-3 | many | TRBJ2-7 | 15
TGCAGTGCTAGAGCCGGAGTAGCGGGAGCCCTCTCCTACGAGCAGTACTTC | CSARAGVAGALSYEQYF | TRBD2 | TRBV20-1 | . | TRBJ2-7 | 17
TGTGCCAGCAGACACGACAGGGGGCAATCAGATACGCAGTATTTT | CASRHDRGQSDTQYF | TRBD1 | TRBV12-3/TRBV12-4 | few | TRBJ2-3 | 15
TGTGCCAGCAACCGGGGGGCTGAAGCTTTCTTT | CASNRGAEAFF | . | TRBV27 | . | TRBJ1-1 | 11
TGCGCCAGCAGCCAACTACCCTGTGAAGGGGGCCCCGAGTGCACCGGGGAGCTGTTTTTT | CASSQLPCEGGPECTGELFF | TRBD1 | TRBV4-1 | few | TRBJ2-2 | 20
TGTGCCAGCAGCCAAGAGGGGAGCTCCTATAATTCACCCCTCCACTTT | CASSQEGSSYNSPLHF | . | TRBV3-1 | few | TRBJ1-6 | 16
TGTGCCAGCAGCTTAAACCCACAGGGAAAGTCCTACGAGCAGTACTTC | CASSLNPQGKSYEQYF | . | TRBV7-2 | . | TRBJ2-7 | 16
TGTGCCAGCAGCCAAGCGCCGCCGACTAGCGGGGGGGCCTACGAGCAGTACTTC | CASSQAPPTSGGAYEQYF | TRBD2 | TRBV4-2 | . | TRBJ2-7 | 18
TGTGCCAGCAGCCAATGGGCCGAGTCCTACGAGCAGTACTTC | CASSQWAESYEQYF | . | TRBV3-1 | . | TRBJ2-7 | 14
TGTGCCAGCATAAGCACAGATACGCAGTATTTT | CASISTDTQYF | . | TRBV2 | . | TRBJ2-3 | 11
TGCGCCAGCAGCTCGGGGGTCTACTACGAGCAGTACTTC | CASSSGVYYEQYF | . | TRBV5-1 | . | TRBJ2-7 | 13
TGTGCCAGCTGTTTCGGGGGAGGCAATGAGCAGTTCTTC | CASCFGGGNEQFF | . | TRBV12-3/TRBV12-4 | . | TRBJ2-1 | 13
TGTGCCAGCAGCTTACTTTGGGGGCCCGTGGGAACCACAGATACGCAGTATTTT | CASSLLWGPVGTTDTQYF | . | TRBV11-2 | . | TRBJ2-3 | 18
TGTGCCAGCAGTCTGGGAGGGACCCAGTACTTC | CASSLGGTQYF | . | TRBV12-3/TRBV12-4 | many | TRBJ2-5 | 11
TGTGCCAGCAGTCGGACTGGGGGAAAGGAGCTGTTTTTT | CASSRTGGKELFF | . | TRBV12-3/TRBV12-4 | many | TRBJ2-2 | 13
TGTGCCACCAGCAGAGATGGACTAGCTTCGGATACGCAGTATTTT | CATSRDGLASDTQYF | TRBD2 | TRBV15 | . | TRBJ2-3 | 15
TGCAGTGCTGGGTACTCTTTGACCCTAAGCTCCTACAATGAGCAGTTCTTC | CSAGYSLTLSSYNEQFF | . | TRBV20-1 | few | TRBJ2-1 | 17
TGTGCCAGCAGCTTCGGGCCCGACTCCTACAATGAGCAGTTCTTC | CASSFGPDSYNEQFF | . | TRBV6-1 | . | TRBJ2-1 | 15
TGTGCCAGCAGCTCACTAGCGGGAGGGGGAGATACGCAGTATTTT | CASSSLAGGGDTQYF | TRBD2 | TRBV9 | few | TRBJ2-3 | 15
TGTGCCATTACCCTGGGGGGTACTTATGGCTACACCTTC | CAITLGGTYGYTF | . | TRBV10-3 | . | TRBJ1-2 | 13